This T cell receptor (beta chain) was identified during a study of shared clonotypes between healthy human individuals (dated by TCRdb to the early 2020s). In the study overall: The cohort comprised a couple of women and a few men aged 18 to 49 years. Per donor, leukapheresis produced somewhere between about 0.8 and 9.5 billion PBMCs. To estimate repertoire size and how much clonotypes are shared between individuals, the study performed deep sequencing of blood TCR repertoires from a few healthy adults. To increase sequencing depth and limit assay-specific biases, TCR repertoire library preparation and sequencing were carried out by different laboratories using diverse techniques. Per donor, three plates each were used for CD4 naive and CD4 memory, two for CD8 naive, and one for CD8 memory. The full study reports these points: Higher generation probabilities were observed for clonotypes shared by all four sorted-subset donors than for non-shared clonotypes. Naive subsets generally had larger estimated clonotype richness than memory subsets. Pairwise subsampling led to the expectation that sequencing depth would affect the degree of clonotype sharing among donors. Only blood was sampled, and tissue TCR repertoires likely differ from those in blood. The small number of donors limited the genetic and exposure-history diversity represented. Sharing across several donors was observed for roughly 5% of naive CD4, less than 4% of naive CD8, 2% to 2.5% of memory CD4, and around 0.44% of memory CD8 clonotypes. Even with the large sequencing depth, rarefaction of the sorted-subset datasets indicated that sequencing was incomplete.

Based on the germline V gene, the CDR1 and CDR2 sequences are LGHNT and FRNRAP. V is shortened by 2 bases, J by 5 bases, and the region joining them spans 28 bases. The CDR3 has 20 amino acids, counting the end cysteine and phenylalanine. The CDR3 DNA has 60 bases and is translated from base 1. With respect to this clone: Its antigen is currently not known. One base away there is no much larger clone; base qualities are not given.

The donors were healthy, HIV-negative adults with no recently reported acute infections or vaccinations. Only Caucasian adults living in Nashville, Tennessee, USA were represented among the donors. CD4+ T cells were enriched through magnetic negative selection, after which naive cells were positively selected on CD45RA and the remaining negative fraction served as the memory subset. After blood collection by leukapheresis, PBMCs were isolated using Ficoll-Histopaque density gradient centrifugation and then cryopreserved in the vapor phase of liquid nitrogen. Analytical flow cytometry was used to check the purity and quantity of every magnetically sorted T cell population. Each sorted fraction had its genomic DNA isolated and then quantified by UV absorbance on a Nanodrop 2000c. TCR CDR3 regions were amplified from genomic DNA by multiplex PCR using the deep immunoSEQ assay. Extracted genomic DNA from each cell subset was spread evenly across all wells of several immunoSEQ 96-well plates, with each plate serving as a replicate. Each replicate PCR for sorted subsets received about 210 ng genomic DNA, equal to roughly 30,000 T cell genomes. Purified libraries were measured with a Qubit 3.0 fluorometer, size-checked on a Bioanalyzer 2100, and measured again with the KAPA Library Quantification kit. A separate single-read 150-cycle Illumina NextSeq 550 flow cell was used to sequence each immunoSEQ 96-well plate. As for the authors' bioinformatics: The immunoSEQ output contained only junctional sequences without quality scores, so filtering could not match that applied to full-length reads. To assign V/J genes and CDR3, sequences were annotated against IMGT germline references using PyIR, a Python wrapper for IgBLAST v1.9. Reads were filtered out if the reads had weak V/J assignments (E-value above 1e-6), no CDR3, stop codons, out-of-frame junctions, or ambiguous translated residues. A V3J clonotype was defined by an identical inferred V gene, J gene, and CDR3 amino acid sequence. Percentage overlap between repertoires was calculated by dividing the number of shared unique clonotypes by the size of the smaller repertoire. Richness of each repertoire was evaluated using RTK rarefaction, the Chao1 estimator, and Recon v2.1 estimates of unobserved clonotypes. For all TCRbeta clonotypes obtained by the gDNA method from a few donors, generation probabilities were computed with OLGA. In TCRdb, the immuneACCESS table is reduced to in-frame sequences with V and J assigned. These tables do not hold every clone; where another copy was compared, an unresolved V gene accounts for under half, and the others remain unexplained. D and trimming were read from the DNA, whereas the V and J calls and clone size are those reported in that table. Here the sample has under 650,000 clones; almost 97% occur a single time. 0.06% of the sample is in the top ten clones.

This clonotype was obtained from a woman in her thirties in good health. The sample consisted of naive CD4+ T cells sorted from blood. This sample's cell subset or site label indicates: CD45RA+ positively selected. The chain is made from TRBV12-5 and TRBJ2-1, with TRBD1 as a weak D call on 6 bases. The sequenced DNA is TGTGCTAGTGGTTTGAGTCCCAAGGGGGTCTCGTCGGGATCACACAATGAGCAGTTCTTC. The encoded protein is CASGLSPKGVSSGSHNEQFF.